A selection of T cell receptor beta chains follows, all from one sample in a study of identical twins. TCRdb reanalysed the 5' RACE reads using MiXCR and keeps one entry per CDR3 protein. The table records 350,000 to 450,000 distinct CDR3 sequences, 15% to 20% of them present only once. Sequenced input: naive T cells sorted from blood. These receptors all stem from a man aged 50 to 59 in good health. Each CDR3 is given with its conserved first and last residue. The D gene is left open where the match is weak. The size of a clone is reported for some rows only, either as once, few or many, or as a class for expanded clones.

J: TRBJ2-7
D: NA
size: NA
V: TRBV3-1
DNA: TGTGCCAGCAGCCACAGGAGCTACGAGCAGTACTTC
CDR3: CASSHRSYEQYF

J: TRBJ1-1
D: NA
size: few
V: TRBV11-2
DNA: TGTGCCAGCAGCTTAAAGCCACAGGGTTACACTGAAGCTTTCTTT
CDR3: CASSLKPQGYTEAFF

J: TRBJ1-2
D: NA
size: NA
V: TRBV6-2/TRBV6-3
DNA: TGTGCCAGCAGTTACCCTGCCCCGGATGGCTACACCTTC
CDR3: CASSYPAPDGYTF

J: TRBJ2-7
D: NA
size: many
V: TRBV25-1
DNA: TGTGCCAGCAGTGATATCAGGGACGAGCAGTACTTC
CDR3: CASSDIRDEQYF

J: TRBJ2-5
D: TRBD1
size: NA
V: TRBV5-6
DNA: TGTGCCAGCAGCTTGGGTCTGCGACAGGGGCCCCAAGAGACCCAGTACTTC
CDR3: CASSLGLRQGPQETQYF

J: TRBJ2-1
D: NA
size: many
V: TRBV15
DNA: TGTGCCACCAGCAGAGATAGATGGCGCGGGGATGAGCAGTTCTTC
CDR3: CATSRDRWRGDEQFF

J: TRBJ2-1
D: TRBD2
size: NA
V: TRBV28
DNA: TGTGCCAGCAGTTGGGGGGGGTACTCCTACAATGAGCAGTTCTTC
CDR3: CASSWGGYSYNEQFF

J: TRBJ2-4
D: NA
size: NA
V: TRBV20-1
DNA: TGCAGTGCCGCGAGCGTAGCCAAAAACATTCAGTACTTC
CDR3: CSAASVAKNIQYF

J: TRBJ1-1
D: NA
size: many
V: TRBV29-1
DNA: TGCAGCGTTTCTAAAGGGATTGAGACTGAAGCTTTCTTT
CDR3: CSVSKGIETEAFF

J: TRBJ2-3
D: NA
size: NA
V: TRBV20-1
DNA: TGCAGTGCTAGCAATCCTAGCGCTTACACAGATACGCAGTATTTT
CDR3: CSASNPSAYTDTQYF

J: TRBJ2-2
D: NA
size: once
V: TRBV20-1
DNA: TGCAGTGCTAGAGAGGGGATCGGGGAGCTGTTTTTT
CDR3: CSAREGIGELFF

J: TRBJ2-1
D: TRBD2
size: NA
V: TRBV12-3/TRBV12-4
DNA: TGTGCCAGCATACGGACTAGCGGGGGGTTCGATGAGCAGTTCTTC
CDR3: CASIRTSGGFDEQFF

J: TRBJ2-2
D: NA
size: few
V: TRBV18
DNA: TGTGCCAGCTCACCCCCTCCGGGACGCACCGGGGAGCTGTTTTTT
CDR3: CASSPPPGRTGELFF

J: TRBJ2-7
D: TRBD2
size: NA
V: TRBV7-8
DNA: TGTGCCAGCAGCTTAGAGGTGACTAGCGGGACTTACGAGCAGTACTTC
CDR3: CASSLEVTSGTYEQYF

J: TRBJ2-7
D: TRBD2
size: few
V: TRBV28
DNA: TGTGCCAGCAGTTTGGGGGGGGAAGCCTACGAGCAGTACTTC
CDR3: CASSLGGEAYEQYF

J: TRBJ1-5
D: NA
size: few
V: TRBV12-3/TRBV12-4
DNA: TGTGCCAGCTCCCAGACGGACAATCAGCCCCAGCATTTT
CDR3: CASSQTDNQPQHF

J: TRBJ2-7
D: TRBD1
size: NA
V: TRBV5-1
DNA: TGCGCCAGCAGCTTGCTCCAGGGGGCGACCTACGAGCAGTACTTC
CDR3: CASSLLQGATYEQYF

J: TRBJ2-2
D: NA
size: NA
V: TRBV12-3/TRBV12-4
DNA: TGTGCCAGCAGTGGGTTTCTCCCCGGGGAGCTGTTTTTT
CDR3: CASSGFLPGELFF

J: TRBJ2-5
D: TRBD1
size: few
V: TRBV5-4
DNA: TGTGCCAGCAGCTTGCGACAGGGACAGCGACCAAGCCCTTTAGAGACCCAGTACTTC
CDR3: CASSLRQGQRPSPLETQYF

J: TRBJ2-7
D: TRBD2
size: NA
V: TRBV12-3/TRBV12-4
DNA: TGTGCCAGCAGTTTAACGGGAGGGGAGGACGAGCAGTACTTC
CDR3: CASSLTGGEDEQYF

J: TRBJ2-5
D: NA
size: NA
V: TRBV14
DNA: TGTGCCAGCAGCCAAGAGTATGGAGGGAGAGAGACCCAGTACTTC
CDR3: CASSQEYGGRETQYF

J: TRBJ2-5
D: TRBD1
size: many
V: TRBV11-2
DNA: TGTGCCAGCAGCTCCCGACAGGGGAAAGAGACCCAGTACTTC
CDR3: CASSSRQGKETQYF

J: TRBJ1-6
D: NA
size: many
V: TRBV28
DNA: TGTGCCAGCAGTGGGGCGGGGACAAGGAATTCACCCCTCCACTTT
CDR3: CASSGAGTRNSPLHF

J: TRBJ2-1
D: NA
size: many
V: TRBV28
DNA: TGTGCCAGCAGTTTGGGGATAGGAAATGAGCAGTTCTTC
CDR3: CASSLGIGNEQFF

J: TRBJ1-1
D: TRBD1
size: few
V: TRBV6-8
DNA: TGTGCCAGCAGTATTGGGACAGGCAACACTGAAGCTTTCTTT
CDR3: CASSIGTGNTEAFF

J: TRBJ2-1
D: NA
size: NA
V: TRBV6-1
DNA: TGTGCCAGCAGTGCAGTGGGGGCCTACAATGAGCAGTTCTTC
CDR3: CASSAVGAYNEQFF

J: TRBJ1-2
D: TRBD1
size: many
V: TRBV4-3
DNA: TGCGCCAGCAGCCAAGATCACGGACAGGGGAACTATGGCTACACCTTC
CDR3: CASSQDHGQGNYGYTF

J: TRBJ1-3
D: NA
size: many
V: TRBV3-1
DNA: TGTGCCAGCAGCCCCGACCCTGGAAACACCATATATTTT
CDR3: CASSPDPGNTIYF

J: TRBJ1-5
D: NA
size: few
V: TRBV7-2
DNA: TGTGCCAGCAGCCCCGAGCCGTCCCGGGCCCCGAATCAGCCCCAGCATTTT
CDR3: CASSPEPSRAPNQPQHF

J: TRBJ2-1
D: NA
size: NA
V: TRBV9
DNA: TGTGCCAGCAGCGTAGCAGTTAACTCCTACAATGAGCAGTTCTTC
CDR3: CASSVAVNSYNEQFF

J: TRBJ1-3
D: NA
size: NA
V: TRBV13
DNA: TGTGCCAGCAGGCCGGGACCCATCTCTGGAAACACCATATATTTT
CDR3: CASRPGPISGNTIYF

J: TRBJ1-2
D: TRBD1
size: NA
V: TRBV20-1
DNA: TGCAGTGCAGGACAGGGAGATAAGGGTGGCTACACCTTC
CDR3: CSAGQGDKGGYTF

J: TRBJ2-2
D: TRBD1
size: many
V: TRBV11-3
DNA: TGTGCCAGCAGCCGTGACAGGGCGGCCGCCGGGGAGCTGTTTTTT
CDR3: CASSRDRAAAGELFF

J: TRBJ1-6
D: NA
size: few
V: TRBV27
DNA: TGTGCCAGCAGTTTATCGGGCCAGGTCAATTCACCCCTCCACTTT
CDR3: CASSLSGQVNSPLHF

J: TRBJ2-7
D: NA
size: few
V: TRBV29-1
DNA: TGCAGCGTAGTCCTTACAGGAAAACCAGAGGGTATGTCGGCATACGAGCAGTACTTC
CDR3: CSVVLTGKPEGMSAYEQYF

J: TRBJ2-7
D: NA
size: NA
V: TRBV19
DNA: TGTGCCAGTAGTCGGAGGGGACTCGAGCAGTACTTC
CDR3: CASSRRGLEQYF

J: TRBJ1-2
D: TRBD1
size: NA
V: TRBV25-1
DNA: TGTGCCAGCAGAGAACAGGGGAAGGGCTATGGCTACACCTTC
CDR3: CASREQGKGYGYTF

J: TRBJ2-4
D: NA
size: NA
V: TRBV5-1
DNA: TGCGCCACCAAGGGGTCCGGGAACATTCAGTACTTC
CDR3: CATKGSGNIQYF

J: TRBJ2-1
D: NA
size: many
V: TRBV5-1
DNA: TGCGCCAGCAGCCACAGATACAATGAGCAGTTCTTC
CDR3: CASSHRYNEQFF

J: TRBJ2-1
D: NA
size: NA
V: TRBV19
DNA: TGTGCCAGTACCTTGAGTCGGGGCACATACAATGAGCAGTTCTTC
CDR3: CASTLSRGTYNEQFF

J: TRBJ1-2
D: NA
size: many
V: TRBV29-1
DNA: TGCAGCGTTAATCCCGGTTCTCTCCACACCTTC
CDR3: CSVNPGSLHTF

J: TRBJ2-5
D: NA
size: NA
V: TRBV5-1
DNA: TGCGCCAGCAGCTTGTTTGGACGGCAGGGAGAGACCCAGTACTTC
CDR3: CASSLFGRQGETQYF

J: TRBJ1-2
D: NA
size: once
V: TRBV29-1
DNA: TGCAGCGCCCCGACAGCTAACTATGGCTACACCTTC
CDR3: CSAPTANYGYTF

J: TRBJ1-2
D: TRBD1
size: many
V: TRBV6-2/TRBV6-3
DNA: TGTGCCAGCAGTTACCAAGCAGGGGGCTATGGCTACACCTTC
CDR3: CASSYQAGGYGYTF

J: TRBJ1-3
D: NA
size: many
V: TRBV4-3
DNA: TGCGCCAGCAGCCAAGAGGAGAGGAGCAGTGGAGGAAACACCATATATTTT
CDR3: CASSQEERSSGGNTIYF

J: TRBJ1-5
D: TRBD1
size: NA
V: TRBV19
DNA: TGTGCCAGTAGTATAGACCCCGGACAGGGGGCGAATCAGCCCCAGCATTTT
CDR3: CASSIDPGQGANQPQHF

J: TRBJ2-4
D: NA
size: many
V: TRBV20-1
DNA: TGCAGTGCTTACTCCGGGCTACTAGCCAAAAACATTCAGTACTTC
CDR3: CSAYSGLLAKNIQYF

J: TRBJ2-1
D: NA
size: few
V: TRBV20-1
DNA: TGCAGTGCCCCCGTCGATGTGTGGGTAGGGAATGAGCAGTTCTTC
CDR3: CSAPVDVWVGNEQFF

J: TRBJ1-2
D: TRBD1
size: many
V: TRBV28
DNA: TGTGCCAGCAGCTCAGGGGGCCTGAAAGCTAACTATGGCTACACCTTC
CDR3: CASSSGGLKANYGYTF

J: TRBJ2-3
D: NA
size: once
V: TRBV15
DNA: TGTGCCACCAGCAATAGCGCGAAATCCACAGATACGCAGTATTTT
CDR3: CATSNSAKSTDTQYF

J: TRBJ2-1
D: NA
size: once
V: TRBV27
DNA: TGTGCCAGCAGCCAGCTCAGGGGTTCCTACAATGAGCAGTTCTTC
CDR3: CASSQLRGSYNEQFF

J: TRBJ1-6
D: TRBD1
size: many
V: TRBV12-3/TRBV12-4
DNA: TGTGCCAGCAGTAAAACAGGGGGCTATTCACCCCTCCACTTT
CDR3: CASSKTGGYSPLHF

J: TRBJ2-1
D: TRBD1
size: NA
V: TRBV10-3
DNA: TGTGCCATCAGTGAGTCTTCCCGGGACAGGGTGATCAATGAGCAGTTCTTC
CDR3: CAISESSRDRVINEQFF

J: TRBJ1-2
D: NA
size: few
V: TRBV18
DNA: TGTGCCAGCTCACCACTTGGCAGCGACTATGGCTACACCTTC
CDR3: CASSPLGSDYGYTF

J: TRBJ1-1
D: NA
size: NA
V: TRBV9
DNA: TGTGCCAGCAGCGTAGCCGCAGGGGCCATGAACACTGAAGCTTTCTTT
CDR3: CASSVAAGAMNTEAFF

J: TRBJ2-5
D: NA
size: few
V: TRBV20-1
DNA: TGCAGTGCTAAGGCGGGGACAGAAGAGACCCAGTACTTC
CDR3: CSAKAGTEETQYF

J: TRBJ2-6
D: NA
size: few
V: TRBV20-1
DNA: TGCAGTGCCCCCCGTCGGGGATCTGGGGCCAACGTCCTGACTTTC
CDR3: CSAPRRGSGANVLTF

J: TRBJ2-1
D: TRBD1
size: few
V: TRBV10-3
DNA: TGTGCCACGAAAGGACAGGTAGACAATGAGCAGTTCTTC
CDR3: CATKGQVDNEQFF

J: TRBJ2-5
D: NA
size: few
V: TRBV5-1
DNA: TGCGCCAGCAGCTTGTTTGACCAAGAGACCCAGTACTTC
CDR3: CASSLFDQETQYF